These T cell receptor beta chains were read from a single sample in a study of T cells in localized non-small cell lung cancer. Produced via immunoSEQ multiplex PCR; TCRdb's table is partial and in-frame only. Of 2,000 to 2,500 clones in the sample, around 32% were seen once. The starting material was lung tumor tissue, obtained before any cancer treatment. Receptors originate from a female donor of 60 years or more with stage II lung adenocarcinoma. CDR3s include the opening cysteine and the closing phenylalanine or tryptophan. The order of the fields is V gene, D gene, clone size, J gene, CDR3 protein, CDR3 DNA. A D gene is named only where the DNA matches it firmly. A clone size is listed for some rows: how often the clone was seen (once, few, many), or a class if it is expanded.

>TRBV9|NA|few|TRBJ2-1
CASSDSEYNEQFF
TGTGCCAGCAGTGACAGTGAATACAATGAGCAGTTCTTC
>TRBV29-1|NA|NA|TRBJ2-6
CSAMRDTDSGANVLTF
TGCAGCGCTATGAGGGACACCGACTCTGGGGCCAACGTCCTGACTTTC
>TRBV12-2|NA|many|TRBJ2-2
CASARPPNTGELFF
TGTGCCAGTGCAAGGCCCCCGAACACCGGGGAGCTGTTTTTT
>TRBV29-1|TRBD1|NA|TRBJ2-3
CSVKDLWTGKSTDTQYF
TGCAGCGTTAAAGATCTCTGGACAGGGAAAAGCACAGATACGCAGTATTTT
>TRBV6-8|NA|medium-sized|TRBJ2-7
CASSANTGYNEQYF
TGTGCCAGCAGTGCAAATACAGGGTACAACGAGCAGTACTTC
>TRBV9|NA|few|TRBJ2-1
CASSVVGSSGFEQFF
TGTGCCAGCAGCGTAGTCGGTAGCTCAGGTTTTGAGCAGTTCTTC
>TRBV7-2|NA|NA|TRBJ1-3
CASSVTEANTIYF
TGTGCCAGCAGCGTCACTGAAGCAAACACCATATATTTT
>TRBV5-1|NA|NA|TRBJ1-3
CASSLGTEGNTIYF
TGCGCCAGCAGCTTGGGGACAGAAGGAAACACCATATATTTT
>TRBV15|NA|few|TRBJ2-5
CATSRGTLEEETQYF
TGTGCCACCAGCAGGGGGACACTCGAAGAAGAGACCCAGTACTTC
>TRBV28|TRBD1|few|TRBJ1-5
CASSPDRDNQPQHF
TGTGCCAGCAGCCCCGACAGGGACAATCAGCCCCAGCATTTT
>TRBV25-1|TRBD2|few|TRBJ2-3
CASSESGTSGTLTDTQYF
TGTGCCAGCAGTGAATCTGGTACTAGCGGGACCCTCACAGATACGCAGTATTTT
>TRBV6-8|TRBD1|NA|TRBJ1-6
CASSPGQVLNSPLHF
TGTGCCAGCAGCCCCGGACAGGTGCTAAATTCACCCCTCCACTTT
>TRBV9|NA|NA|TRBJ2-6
CASIGDSGANVLTF
TGTGCCAGCATTGGTGACTCTGGGGCCAACGTCCTGACTTTC
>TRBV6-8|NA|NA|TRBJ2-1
CASSYSWSDNEQFF
TGTGCCAGCAGTTACTCTTGGTCCGACAATGAGCAGTTCTTC
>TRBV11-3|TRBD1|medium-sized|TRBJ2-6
CASSHQQGASGANVLTF
TGTGCCAGCAGCCACCAACAGGGGGCCTCTGGGGCCAACGTCCTGACTTTC
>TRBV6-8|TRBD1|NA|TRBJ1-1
CASSGPGTGSTEAFF
TGTGCCAGCAGTGGTCCCGGGACAGGTTCCACTGAAGCTTTCTTT
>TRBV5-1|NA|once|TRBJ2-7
CASSLAPDWDTYEQYF
TGCGCCAGCAGCTTGGCGCCGGACTGGGACACCTACGAGCAGTACTTC
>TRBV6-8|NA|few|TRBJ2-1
CASSYAGPYNEQFF
TGTGCCAGCAGTTATGCAGGACCTTACAATGAGCAGTTCTTC
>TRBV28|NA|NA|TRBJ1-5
CASRLPDQPQHF
TGTGCCAGCAGGCTACCCGATCAGCCCCAGCATTTT
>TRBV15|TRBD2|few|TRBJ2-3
CATSSSGGSTDTQYF
TGTGCCACCAGCAGTAGCGGGGGAAGCACAGATACGCAGTATTTT
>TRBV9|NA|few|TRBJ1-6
CASSSNWGNSPLHF
TGTGCCAGCAGCTCCAACTGGGGTAATTCACCCCTCCACTTT
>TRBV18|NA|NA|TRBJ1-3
CASSPVPGSGNTIYF
TGTGCCAGCTCACCAGTTCCAGGGTCTGGAAACACCATATATTTT
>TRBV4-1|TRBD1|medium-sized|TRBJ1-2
CASSLGTGGGYTF
TGCGCCAGCAGCCTCGGGACAGGTGGAGGCTACACCTTC
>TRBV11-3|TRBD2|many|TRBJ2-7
CASSPPLLAEYEQYF
TGTGCCAGCAGTCCGCCTCTACTAGCGGAGTACGAGCAGTACTTC
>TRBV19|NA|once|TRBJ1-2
CASSPDSNYGYTF
TGTGCCAGTAGCCCGGATTCCAACTATGGCTACACCTTC
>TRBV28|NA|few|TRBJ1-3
CASSPPQKTFGNTIYF
TGTGCCAGCAGTCCTCCACAAAAGACATTTGGAAACACCATATATTTT
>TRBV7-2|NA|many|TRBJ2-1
CASSDRGWDEQFF
TGTGCCAGCAGTGACCGGGGGTGGGATGAGCAGTTCTTC
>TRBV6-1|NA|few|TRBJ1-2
CASSEGQASHFGYTF
TGTGCCAGCAGTGAAGGGCAGGCCAGCCACTTTGGCTACACCTTC
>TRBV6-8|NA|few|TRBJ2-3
CASSGGDSSTDTQYF
TGTGCCAGCAGCGGCGGGGATTCTAGCACAGATACGCAGTATTTT
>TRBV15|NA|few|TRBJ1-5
CATSRVGGSNQPQHF
TGTGCCACCAGCAGAGTGGGGGGAAGCAATCAGCCCCAGCATTTT
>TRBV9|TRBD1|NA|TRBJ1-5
CASSLGQAGYQPQHF
TGTGCCAGCAGTCTTGGACAGGCAGGTTATCAGCCCCAGCATTTT
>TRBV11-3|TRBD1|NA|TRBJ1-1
CASSITGTGPFGAFF
TGTGCCAGCAGCATAACCGGGACAGGCCCTTTTGGAGCTTTCTTT
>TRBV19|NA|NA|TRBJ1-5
CASSIEPASNQPQHF
TGTGCCAGTAGTATAGAGCCGGCTAGCAATCAGCCCCAGCATTTT
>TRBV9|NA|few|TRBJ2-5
CASSDQGRETQYF
TGTGCCAGCAGCGATCAGGGGAGAGAGACCCAGTACTTC
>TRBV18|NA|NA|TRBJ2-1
CASSPGLASHNEQFF
TGTGCCAGCTCACCGGGGCTAGCTTCCCACAATGAGCAGTTCTTC
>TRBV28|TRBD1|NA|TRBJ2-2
CASSRGTGELFF
TGTGCCAGCAGCAGGGGGACCGGGGAGCTGTTTTTT
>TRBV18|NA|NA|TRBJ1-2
CASSPFEGVVDGYTF
TGTGCCAGCTCACCATTCGAGGGGGTGGTAGATGGCTACACCTTC
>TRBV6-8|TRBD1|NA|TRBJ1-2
CASSFGQGAGYTF
TGTGCCAGCAGTTTTGGACAGGGAGCTGGCTACACCTTC
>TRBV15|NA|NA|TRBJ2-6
CATSRGDGANVLTF
TGTGCCACCAGCAGGGGAGATGGGGCCAACGTCCTGACTTTC
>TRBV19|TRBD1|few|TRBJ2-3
CASSSPGTGSTDTQYF
TGTGCCAGTAGTTCCCCCGGGACAGGGAGCACAGATACGCAGTATTTT
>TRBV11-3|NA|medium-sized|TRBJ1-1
CASSLNGLNTEAFF
TGTGCCAGCAGCTTAAATGGGTTGAACACTGAAGCTTTCTTT
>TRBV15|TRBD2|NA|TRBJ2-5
CATSREAGGRGETQYF
TGTGCCACCAGCAGGGAAGCGGGGGGGAGAGGGGAGACCCAGTACTTC
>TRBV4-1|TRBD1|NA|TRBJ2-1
CASSQGDRDADEQFF
TGCGCCAGCAGCCAGGGGGACAGGGACGCAGATGAGCAGTTCTTC
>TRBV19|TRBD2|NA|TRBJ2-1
CASSLTSGLPNEQFF
TGTGCCAGTAGTTTAACTAGCGGGCTACCCAATGAGCAGTTCTTC
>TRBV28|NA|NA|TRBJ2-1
CASNLRHGAGDNEQFF
TGTGCCAGCAACCTACGCCACGGGGCTGGAGACAATGAGCAGTTCTTC
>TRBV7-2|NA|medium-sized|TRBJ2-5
CATAGQVQETQYF
TGTGCCACCGCGGGGCAGGTCCAAGAGACCCAGTACTTC
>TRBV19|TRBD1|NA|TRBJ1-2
CASLRTGRNNYGYTF
TGTGCCAGTCTCCGGACAGGGCGAAATAACTATGGCTACACCTTC
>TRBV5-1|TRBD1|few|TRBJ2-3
CASSSDRVADTQYF
TGCGCCAGCAGCTCCGACAGGGTAGCAGATACGCAGTATTTT
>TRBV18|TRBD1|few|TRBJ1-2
CASSPPGQGSHGYTF
TGTGCCAGCTCACCCCCGGGACAGGGAAGCCATGGCTACACCTTC
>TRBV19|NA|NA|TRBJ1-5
CASSPGSSGMNQPQHF
TGTGCCAGTAGCCCTGGGTCCTCGGGAATGAATCAGCCCCAGCATTTT
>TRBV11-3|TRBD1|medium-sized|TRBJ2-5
CASSLRPTGQETQYF
TGTGCCAGCAGCTTACGGCCGACAGGGCAAGAGACCCAGTACTTC
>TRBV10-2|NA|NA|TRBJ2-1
CAILKDSSYNEQFF
TGCGCCATATTAAAGGACAGCTCCTACAATGAGCAGTTCTTC
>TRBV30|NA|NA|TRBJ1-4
CAWSPRGLGGEKLFF
TGTGCCTGGAGTCCGCGAGGACTGGGGGGTGAAAAACTGTTTTTT
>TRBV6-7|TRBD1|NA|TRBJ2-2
CASIGPGTGDTGELFF
TGTGCCAGCATTGGCCCCGGGACAGGGGACACCGGGGAGCTGTTTTTT
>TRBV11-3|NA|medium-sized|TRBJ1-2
CASSPGGENYGYTF
TGTGCCAGCAGCCCTGGGGGGGAGAACTATGGCTACACCTTC
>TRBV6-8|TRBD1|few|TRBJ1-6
CASSARGNFSPLHF
TGTGCCAGCAGTGCCAGGGGGAATTTTTCACCCCTCCACTTT
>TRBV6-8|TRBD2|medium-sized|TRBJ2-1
CAIRTSGDNEQFF
TGTGCCATCAGAACTAGCGGGGACAATGAGCAGTTCTTC